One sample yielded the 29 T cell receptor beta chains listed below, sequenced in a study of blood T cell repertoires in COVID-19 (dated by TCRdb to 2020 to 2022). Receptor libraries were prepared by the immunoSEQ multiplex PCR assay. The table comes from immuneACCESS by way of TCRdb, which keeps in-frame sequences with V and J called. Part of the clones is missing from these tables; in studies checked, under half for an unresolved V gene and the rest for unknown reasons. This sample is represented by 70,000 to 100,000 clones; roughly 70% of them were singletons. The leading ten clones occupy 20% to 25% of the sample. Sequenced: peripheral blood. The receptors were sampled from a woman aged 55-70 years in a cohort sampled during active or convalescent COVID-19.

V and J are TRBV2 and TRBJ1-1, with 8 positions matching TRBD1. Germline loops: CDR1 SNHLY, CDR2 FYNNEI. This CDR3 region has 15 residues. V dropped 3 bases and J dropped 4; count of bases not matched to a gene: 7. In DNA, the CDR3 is TGTGCCAGCAGTGATCGCAGGGGGCTGATCACTGAAGCTTTCTTT. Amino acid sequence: CASSDRRGLITEAFF.

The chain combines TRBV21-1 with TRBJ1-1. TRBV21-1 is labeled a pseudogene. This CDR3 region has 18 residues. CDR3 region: CASSKARGEYPMNTEAFF. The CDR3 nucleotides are TGTGCCAGCAGCAAAGCCCGCGGGGAGTATCCTATGAACACTGAAGCTTTCTTT.

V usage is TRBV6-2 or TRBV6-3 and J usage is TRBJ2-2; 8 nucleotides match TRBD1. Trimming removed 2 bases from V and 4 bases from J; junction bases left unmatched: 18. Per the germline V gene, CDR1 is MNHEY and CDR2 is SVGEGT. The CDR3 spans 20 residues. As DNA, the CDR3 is TGTGCCAGCAGTTACCCGACCGGGACAGGAACCACAAGGGGCACCGGGGAGCTGTTTTTT. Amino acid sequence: CASSYPTGTGTTRGTGELFF.

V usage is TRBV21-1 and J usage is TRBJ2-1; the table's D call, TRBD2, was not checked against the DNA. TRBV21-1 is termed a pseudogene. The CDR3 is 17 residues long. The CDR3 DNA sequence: TGTGCCAGCACCCGCGGGAGTAGCGCAGACCCCAACAATGAGCAGTTCTTC. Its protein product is CASTRGSSADPNNEQFF.

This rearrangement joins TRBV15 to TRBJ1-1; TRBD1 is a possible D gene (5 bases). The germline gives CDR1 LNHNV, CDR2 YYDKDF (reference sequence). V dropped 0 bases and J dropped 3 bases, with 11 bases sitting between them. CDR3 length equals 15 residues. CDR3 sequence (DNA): TGTGCCACCAGCAGAGATTGGGGGGAGGACACTGAAGCTTTCTTT. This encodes CATSRDWGEDTEAFF. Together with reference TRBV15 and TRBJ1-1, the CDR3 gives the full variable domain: DAMVIQNPRYQVTQFGKPVTLSCSQTLNHNVMYWYQQKSSQAPKLLFHYYDKDFNNEADTPDNFQSRRPNTSFCFLDIRSPGLGDTAMYLCATSRDWGEDTEAFFGQGTRLTVV.

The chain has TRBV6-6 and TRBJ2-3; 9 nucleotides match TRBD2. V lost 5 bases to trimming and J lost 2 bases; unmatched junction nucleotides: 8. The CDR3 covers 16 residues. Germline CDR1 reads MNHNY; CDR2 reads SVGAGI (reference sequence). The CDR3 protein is CASSLSGGPNTDTQYF. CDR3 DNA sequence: TGTGCCAGCAGTCTAAGCGGGGGGCCAAACACAGATACGCAGTATTTT.

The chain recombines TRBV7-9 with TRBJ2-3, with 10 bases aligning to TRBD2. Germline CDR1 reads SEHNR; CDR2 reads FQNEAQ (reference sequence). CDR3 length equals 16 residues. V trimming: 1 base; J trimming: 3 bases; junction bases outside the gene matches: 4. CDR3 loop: CASSLGSGGATDTQYF. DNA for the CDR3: TGTGCCAGCAGCTTAGGCAGCGGGGGGGCAACAGATACGCAGTATTTT.

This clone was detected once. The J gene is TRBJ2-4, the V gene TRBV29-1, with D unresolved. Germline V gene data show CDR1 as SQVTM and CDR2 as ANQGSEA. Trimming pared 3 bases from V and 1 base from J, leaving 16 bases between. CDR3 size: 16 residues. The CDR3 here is CSVDGGTPGAKNIQYF. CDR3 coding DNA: TGCAGCGTTGACGGCGGCACCCCCGGGGCCAAAAACATTCAGTACTTC. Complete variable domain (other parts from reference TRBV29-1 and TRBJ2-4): SAVISQKPSRDICQRGTSLTIQCQVDSQVTMMFWYRQQPGQSLTLIATANQGSEATYESGFVIDKFPISRPNLTFSTLTVSNMSPEDSSIYLCSVDGGTPGAKNIQYFGAGTRLSVL.

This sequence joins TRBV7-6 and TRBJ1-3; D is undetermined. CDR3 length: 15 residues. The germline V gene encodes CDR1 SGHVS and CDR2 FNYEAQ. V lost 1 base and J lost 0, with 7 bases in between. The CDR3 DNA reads TGTGCCAGCAGCTTAGTTCGCGGCTCTGGAAACACCATATATTTT. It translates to CASSLVRGSGNTIYF.

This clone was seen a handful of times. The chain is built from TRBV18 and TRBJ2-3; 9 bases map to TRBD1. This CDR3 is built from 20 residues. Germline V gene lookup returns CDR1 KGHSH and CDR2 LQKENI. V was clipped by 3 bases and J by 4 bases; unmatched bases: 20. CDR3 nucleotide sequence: TGTGCCAGCTCACCTTCGAACACACAGGGGGCGATCCCCGGCCCAGATACGCAGTATTTT. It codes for CASSPSNTQGAIPGPDTQYF.

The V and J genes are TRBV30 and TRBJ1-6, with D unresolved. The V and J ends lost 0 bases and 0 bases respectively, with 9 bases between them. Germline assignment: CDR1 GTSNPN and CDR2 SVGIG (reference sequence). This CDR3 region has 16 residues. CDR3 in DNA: TGTGCCTGGAGTGTACAGCCGAGCTCCTATAATTCACCCCTCCACTTT. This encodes CAWSVQPSSYNSPLHF.

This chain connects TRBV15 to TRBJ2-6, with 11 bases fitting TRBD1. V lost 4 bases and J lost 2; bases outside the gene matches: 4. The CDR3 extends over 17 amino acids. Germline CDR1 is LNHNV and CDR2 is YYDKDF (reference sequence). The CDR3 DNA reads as TGTGCCACCAGCACGAGGACAGGGGGCGCTGGGGCCAACGTCCTGACTTTC. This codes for CATSTRTGGAGANVLTF. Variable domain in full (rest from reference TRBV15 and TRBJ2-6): DAMVIQNPRYQVTQFGKPVTLSCSQTLNHNVMYWYQQKSSQAPKLLFHYYDKDFNNEADTPDNFQSRRPNTSFCFLDIRSPGLGDTAMYLCATSTRTGGAGANVLTFGAGSRLTVL.

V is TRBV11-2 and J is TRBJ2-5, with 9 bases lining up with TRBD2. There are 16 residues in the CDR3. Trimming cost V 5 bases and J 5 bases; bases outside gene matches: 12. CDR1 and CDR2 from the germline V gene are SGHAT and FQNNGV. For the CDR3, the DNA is TGTGCCAGCAGCCCTTCTAGCGGGGCCTTACGGGAGACCCAGTACTTC. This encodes CASSPSSGALRETQYF.

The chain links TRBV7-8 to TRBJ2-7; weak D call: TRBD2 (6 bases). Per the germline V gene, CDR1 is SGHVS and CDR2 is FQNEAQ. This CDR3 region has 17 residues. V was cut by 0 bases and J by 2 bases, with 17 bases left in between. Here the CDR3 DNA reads TGTGCCAGCAGCTTAGCGCGTTGGGAGGCTCTCGCCTACGAGCAGTACTTC. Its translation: CASSLARWEALAYEQYF.

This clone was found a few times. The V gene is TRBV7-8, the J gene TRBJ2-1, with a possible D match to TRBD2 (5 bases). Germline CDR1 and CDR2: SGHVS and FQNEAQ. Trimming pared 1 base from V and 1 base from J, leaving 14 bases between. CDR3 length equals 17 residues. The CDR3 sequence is CASSLVSGLGSYNEQFF. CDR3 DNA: TGTGCCAGCAGCTTAGTTTCGGGGTTGGGGTCCTACAATGAGCAGTTCTTC.

The CDR3 DNA is TGTGCCAGCTCACCTCGGGAGGGGATCGTCGACACTGAAGCTTTCTTT. As protein: CASSPREGIVDTEAFF. The V gene is TRBV18, the J gene TRBJ1-1, with D possibly matching TRBD1 (5 bases). In germline, CDR1 is KGHSH, CDR2 LQKENI. The V end was cut by 3 bases, the J end by 3 bases, with 17 bases between. There are 16 residues in the CDR3. Full variable domain (rest looked up from reference TRBV18 and TRBJ1-1): NAGVMQNPRHLVRRRGQEARLRCSPMKGHSHVYWYRQLPEEGLKFMVYLQKENIIDESGMPKERFSAEFPKEGPSILRIQQVVRGDSAAYFCASSPREGIVDTEAFFGQGTRLTVV.

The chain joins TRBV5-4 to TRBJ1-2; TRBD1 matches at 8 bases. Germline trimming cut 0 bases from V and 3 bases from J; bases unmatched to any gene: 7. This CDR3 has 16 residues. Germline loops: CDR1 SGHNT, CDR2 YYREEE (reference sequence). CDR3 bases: TGTGCCAGCAGCTTGGGCGGACAGGGCGTTGACTATGGCTACACCTTC. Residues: CASSLGGQGVDYGYTF. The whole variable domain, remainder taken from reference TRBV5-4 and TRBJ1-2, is ETGVTQSPTHLIKTRGQQVTLRCSSQSGHNTVSWYQQALGQGPQFIFQYYREEENGRGNFPPRFSGLQFPNYSSELNVNALELDDSALYLCASSLGGQGVDYGYTFGSGTRLTVV.

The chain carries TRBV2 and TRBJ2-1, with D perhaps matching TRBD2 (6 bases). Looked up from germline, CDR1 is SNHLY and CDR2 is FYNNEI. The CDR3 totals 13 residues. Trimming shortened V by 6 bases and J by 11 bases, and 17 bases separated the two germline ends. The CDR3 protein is CASSLPGDFKQFF. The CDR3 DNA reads TGTGCCAGCAGCCTCCCGGGGGATTTCAAGCAGTTCTTC.

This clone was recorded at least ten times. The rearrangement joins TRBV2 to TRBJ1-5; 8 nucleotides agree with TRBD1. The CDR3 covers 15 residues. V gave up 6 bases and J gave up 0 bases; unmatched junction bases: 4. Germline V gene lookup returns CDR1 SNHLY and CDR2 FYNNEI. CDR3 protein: CASRGQGDSNQPQHF. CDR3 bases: TGTGCCAGCAGAGGACAGGGCGATAGCAATCAGCCCCAGCATTTT.

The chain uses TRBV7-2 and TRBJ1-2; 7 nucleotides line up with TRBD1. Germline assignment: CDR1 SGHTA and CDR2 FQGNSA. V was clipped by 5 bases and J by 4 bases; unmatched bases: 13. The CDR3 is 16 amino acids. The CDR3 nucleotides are TGTGCCAGCAGCCGTCCTGATAGGGGGCAGGGCTATGGCTACACCTTC. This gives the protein CASSRPDRGQGYGYTF.

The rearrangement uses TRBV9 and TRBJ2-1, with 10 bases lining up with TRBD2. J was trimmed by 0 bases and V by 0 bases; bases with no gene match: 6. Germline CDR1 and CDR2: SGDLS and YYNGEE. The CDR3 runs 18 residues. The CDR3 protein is CASSVEFSGRSSYNEQFF. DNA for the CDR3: TGTGCCAGCAGCGTAGAATTTAGCGGGAGGAGCTCCTACAATGAGCAGTTCTTC.

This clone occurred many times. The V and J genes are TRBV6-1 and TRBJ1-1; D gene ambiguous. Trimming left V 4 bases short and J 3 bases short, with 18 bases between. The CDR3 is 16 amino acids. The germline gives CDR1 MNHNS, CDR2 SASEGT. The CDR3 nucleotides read TGTGCCAGCAGTGCCACTGTTCTTCGGGGAGACACTGAAGCTTTCTTT. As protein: CASSATVLRGDTEAFF.

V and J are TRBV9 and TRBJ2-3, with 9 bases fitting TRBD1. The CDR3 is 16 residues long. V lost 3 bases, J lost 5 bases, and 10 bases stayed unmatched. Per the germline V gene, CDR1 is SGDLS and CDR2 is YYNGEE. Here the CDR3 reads CASSGGGQGGRDTQYF. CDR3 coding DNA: TGTGCCAGCAGCGGAGGGGGACAGGGTGGAAGAGATACGCAGTATTTT. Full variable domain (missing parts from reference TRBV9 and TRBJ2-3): DSGVTQTPKHLITATGQRVTLRCSPRSGDLSVYWYQQSLDQGLQFLIQYYNGEERAKGNILERFSAQQFPDLHSELNLSSLELGDSALYFCASSGGGQGGRDTQYFGPGTRLTVL.

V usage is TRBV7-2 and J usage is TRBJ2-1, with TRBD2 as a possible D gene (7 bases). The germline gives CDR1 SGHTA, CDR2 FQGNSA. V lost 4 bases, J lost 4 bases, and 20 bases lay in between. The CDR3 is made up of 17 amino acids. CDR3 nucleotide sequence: TGTGCCAGCAGCTACCTTTTTGGCGGGGGCCGTTACAATGAGCAGTTCTTC. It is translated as CASSYLFGGGRYNEQFF.

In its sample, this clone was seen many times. This CDR3 reads CASSRAGSSYEQYF. DNA for the CDR3: TGTGCCAGCAGTAGGGCGGGAAGCTCCTACGAGCAGTACTTC. This chain joins TRBV2 and TRBJ2-7; tentative D call: TRBD2 (6 bases). The CDR3 sequence is 14 residues long. Germline V lookup: CDR1 SNHLY, CDR2 FYNNEI. The V end was cut by 5 bases, the J end by 0 bases, with 11 bases between.

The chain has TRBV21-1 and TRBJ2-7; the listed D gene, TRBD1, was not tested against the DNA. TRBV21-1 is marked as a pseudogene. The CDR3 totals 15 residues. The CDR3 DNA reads TGTGCCAGCAGCAAAGAGACAGGGCTCTCCTACGAGCAGTACTTC. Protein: CASSKETGLSYEQYF.

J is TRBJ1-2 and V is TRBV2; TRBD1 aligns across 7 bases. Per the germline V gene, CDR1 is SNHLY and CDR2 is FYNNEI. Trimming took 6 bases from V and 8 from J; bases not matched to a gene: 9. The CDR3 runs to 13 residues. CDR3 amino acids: CASRAQRTGGYTF. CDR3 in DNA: TGTGCCAGCAGGGCCCAACGGACAGGAGGCTACACCTTC.

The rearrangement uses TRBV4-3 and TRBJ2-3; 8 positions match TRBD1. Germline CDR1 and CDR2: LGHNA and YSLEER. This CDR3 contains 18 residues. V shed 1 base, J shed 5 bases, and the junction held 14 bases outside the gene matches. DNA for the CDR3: TGCGCCAGCAGCCAAGGGGCGAGGGACAGGTTTTTCGTAGATACGCAGTATTTT. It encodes CASSQGARDRFFVDTQYF.

The CDR3 sequence: CASSSTGGLETQYF. The CDR3 region has the DNA TGCGCCAGCAGCTCGACAGGGGGCCTTGAGACCCAGTACTTC. The rearrangement uses TRBV5-1 and TRBJ2-5; 10 bases fit TRBD1. Trimming took 3 bases from V and 5 from J; bases not matched to a gene: 4. CDR3 length: 14 amino acids. CDR1 SGHRS and CDR2 YFSETQ come from the germline V gene. Using reference TRBV5-1 and TRBJ2-5 for the parts outside the CDR3, the full variable domain is KAGVTQTPRYLIKTRGQQVTLSCSPISGHRSVSWYQQTPGQGLQFLFEYFSETQRNKGNFPGRFSGRQFSNSRSEMNVSTLELGDSALYLCASSSTGGLETQYFGPGTRLLVL.